These 28 T cell receptor beta chains share one sample of origin, sequenced in a study of blood T cell repertoires in COVID-19. The method was immunoSEQ multiplex PCR; TCRdb's version includes in-frame clones alone and lacks a portion of them. In the table there are 350,000 to 450,000 clones, roughly nine tenths of which are singletons. The sample was PBMCs or T cells enriched from blood (not recorded which). The origin of the receptors is a woman in her 40s who had been exposed to COVID-19.

V gene TRBV7-3 combines with J gene TRBJ2-3, with D maybe TRBD2 (6 bases). V was pared by 6 bases and J by 3 bases, with 25 bases between. The length of the CDR3 is 18 residues. Germline V gene sequence: CDR1 SGHTA, CDR2 FQGTGA. The chain's CDR3 is CASREGFGPAGGTDTQYF. The CDR3 nucleotides read TGTGCCAGCAGGGAGGGGTTCGGACCTGCCGGGGGAACAGATACGCAGTATTTT.

The rearrangement joins TRBV29-1 to TRBJ1-6; unclear D gene. The V and J ends lost 5 bases and 7 bases respectively, with 9 bases between them. Germline CDR1 reads SQVTM; CDR2 reads ANQGSEA. CDR3 length equals 12 residues. The CDR3 bases are TGCAGCGTTAACGACGGGAATTCACCCCTCCACTTT. Translated, it gives CSVNDGNSPLHF.

J is TRBJ1-5 and V is TRBV5-1, with D maybe TRBD1 (5 bases). V lost 5 bases to trimming and J lost 0 bases, with 9 bases between them. Germline V lookup: CDR1 SGHRS, CDR2 YFSETQ. The CDR3 has 14 amino acids. The CDR3 region has the DNA TGCGCCAGCAGACCGGACAATAGCAATCAGCCCCAGCATTTT. This sequence encodes CASRPDNSNQPQHF. The entire variable domain, with the rest obtained from reference TRBV5-1 and TRBJ1-5, is as follows: KAGVTQTPRYLIKTRGQQVTLSCSPISGHRSVSWYQQTPGQGLQFLFEYFSETQRNKGNFPGRFSGRQFSNSRSEMNVSTLELGDSALYLCASRPDNSNQPQHFGDGTRLSIL.

This clone occurred a few times. V usage is TRBV6-6 and J usage is TRBJ1-3; D not certain. The CDR3 runs to 15 residues. Germline V gene sequence: CDR1 MNHNY, CDR2 SVGAGI (reference sequence). V was clipped by 4 bases and J by 0 bases, with 10 bases between them. CDR3 bases: TGTGCCAGCAGTTCCCAGCGGGGCTCTGGAAACACCATATATTTT. It specifies CASSSQRGSGNTIYF.

The genes are TRBV15 and TRBJ1-2, with 12 positions matching TRBD1. The V gene's germline CDR1 is LNHNV and CDR2 YYDKDF (reference sequence). Losses at the gene ends were 1 base for V and 4 bases for J; bases not matched to a gene: 7. This CDR3 has 17 residues. CDR3 sequence (DNA): TGTGCCACCAGCAGAGGCGGGACAGGGGGCGTAAGCTATGGCTACACCTTC. Translation gives CATSRGGTGGVSYGYTF.

The genes are TRBV6-2 or TRBV6-3 and TRBJ2-3; a weak D match, TRBD2 (5 bases). V lost 6 bases to trimming and J lost 7 bases, with 8 bases between them. This CDR3 region has 11 residues. Germline assignment: CDR1 MNHEY and CDR2 SVGEGT. This CDR3 is CASSEGYTQYF. The CDR3, as DNA: TGTGCCAGCAGCGAGGGCTATACGCAGTATTTT.

V and J are TRBV2 and TRBJ2-5; D gene ambiguous. Germline V gene lookup returns CDR1 SNHLY and CDR2 FYNNEI. Trimming left V 5 bases short and J 1 base short, with 11 bases between. The CDR3 sequence is 14 residues long. The CDR3 DNA sequence: TGTGCCAGCAGTACACAGTTTAGCCAAGAGACCCAGTACTTC. It is translated as CASSTQFSQETQYF. Variable domain in full (rest from reference TRBV2 and TRBJ2-5): EPEVTQTPSHQVTQMGQEVILRCVPISNHLYFYWYRQILGQKVEFLVSFYNNEISEKSEIFDDQFSVERPDGSNFTLKIRSTKLEDSAMYFCASSTQFSQETQYFGPGTRLLVL.

This clone was counted a few times. This sequence joins TRBV7-9 and TRBJ2-7, with a weak D call TRBD1 (6 bases). The CDR3 is 14 amino acids. The germline V and J ends were trimmed by 3 bases and 2 bases, with 11 bases remaining between them. Germline CDR1 is SEHNR and CDR2 is FQNEAQ (reference sequence). CDR3 DNA: TGTGCCAGCAGCTTTGGACAGCCAGCCTACGAGCAGTACTTC. It translates to CASSFGQPAYEQYF.

This clone was counted a few times. The rearrangement links TRBV29-1 to TRBJ2-7; the match to TRBD1 covers 7 bases. The CDR3 length is 11 residues. The V and J ends lost 7 bases and 3 bases, in that order; junction bases with no gene match: 3. Looked up from germline, CDR1 is SQVTM and CDR2 is ANQGSEA. The CDR3 loop is CSGGTVYEQYF. The DNA for the CDR3 is TGCAGCGGTGGGACAGTCTACGAGCAGTACTTC.

The chain couples TRBV2 to TRBJ2-4, with 7 bases fitting TRBD1. After removal of 0 bases from V and 4 bases from J, the junction contained 3 bases not matched to a gene. Germline V gives CDR1 SNHLY, CDR2 FYNNEI. CDR3 length: 15 residues. CDR3 in DNA: TGTGCCAGCAGTGAAGCAGGGGGCAGGAAAAACATTCAGTACTTC. This codes for CASSEAGGRKNIQYF.

This rearrangement joins TRBV6-5 to TRBJ1-2; D unresolved. Germline CDR1 is MNHEY and CDR2 is SVGAGI. This CDR3 is 11 amino acids long. V was trimmed by 5 bases and J by 8 bases, leaving 9 bases between them. The DNA for the CDR3 is TGTGCCAGCAGTCTGGCGGGAGGCTACACCTTC. Protein sequence: CASSLAGGYTF.

V is TRBV5-4 and J is TRBJ1-1; 7 nucleotides agree with TRBD1. V lost 5 bases and J lost 7; bases outside the gene matches: 14. Per germline, CDR1 SGHNT and CDR2 YYREEE (reference sequence). The CDR3 length is 15 residues. CDR3 region: CASSFGQEGFGEAFF. The CDR3 DNA reads TGTGCCAGCAGTTTCGGACAGGAGGGGTTTGGTGAAGCTTTCTTT. Variable domain in full (rest from reference TRBV5-4 and TRBJ1-1): ETGVTQSPTHLIKTRGQQVTLRCSSQSGHNTVSWYQQALGQGPQFIFQYYREEENGRGNFPPRFSGLQFPNYSSELNVNALELDDSALYLCASSFGQEGFGEAFFGQGTRLTVV.

This chain uses TRBV30 with TRBJ1-2; D is unresolved. There are 16 residues in the CDR3. Trimming pared 0 bases from V and 3 bases from J, leaving 17 bases between. Germline CDR1 GTSNPN, CDR2 SVGIG (reference sequence). The CDR3 here is CAWSVPGRTKYYGYTF. The CDR3 coding sequence is TGTGCCTGGAGTGTACCGGGCAGGACTAAGTACTATGGCTACACCTTC.

The rearrangement uses TRBV6-5 and TRBJ1-2, with D possibly being TRBD1 (6 bases). V was trimmed by 0 bases and J by 5 bases, leaving 13 bases between them. CDR3 length: 15 amino acids. In germline, CDR1 is MNHEY, CDR2 SVGAGI. In nucleotides, the CDR3 is TGTGCCAGCAGTTACTCTGGACAGAGCCTGTATGGCTACACCTTC. Residues: CASSYSGQSLYGYTF.

The rearrangement uses TRBV10-2 and TRBJ2-5; 11 nucleotides match TRBD1. Germline CDR1 reads WSHSY; CDR2 reads SAAADI. J was trimmed by 4 bases and V by 3 bases; bases with no gene match: 4. This CDR3 region has 15 residues. In nucleotides, the CDR3 is TGCGCCAGCAGTGAAGCCGGGACAGGGGGAGAGACCCAGTACTTC. The encoded protein is CASSEAGTGGETQYF.

The chain has TRBV19 and TRBJ1-1, with a tentative D call TRBD1 (5 bases). Trimming pared 5 bases from V and 8 bases from J, leaving 12 bases between. The CDR3 is 12 residues long. Germline V gene data show CDR1 as LNHDA and CDR2 as SQIVND (reference sequence). CDR3: CASSQGGSEAFF. CDR3 bases: TGTGCCAGTAGTCAGGGTGGATCAGAAGCTTTCTTT.

The genes are TRBV28 and TRBJ2-1; possibly TRBD2 for D (5 bases). V dropped 6 bases and J dropped 0 bases, with 12 bases sitting between them. CDR1 and CDR2 from the germline V gene are MDHEN and SYDVKM. The CDR3 contains 15 residues. This CDR3 reads CASRADPGSYNEQFF. In DNA, the CDR3 is TGTGCCAGCAGAGCGGATCCTGGCTCCTACAATGAGCAGTTCTTC.

The gene calls are TRBV7-9 and TRBJ1-5; D is unresolved. V was cut by 3 bases and J by 2 bases, with 14 bases left in between. Germline V CDR1 and CDR2: SEHNR, FQNEAQ (reference sequence). The CDR3 spans 16 residues. In nucleotides, the CDR3 is TGTGCCAGCAGCTTTTCTGCAGGTGGCGGCAATCAGCCCCAGCATTTT. It yields the protein CASSFSAGGGNQPQHF.

This chain links TRBV5-1 with TRBJ1-4, with TRBD1 matching 7 bases. V was clipped by 6 bases and J by 7 bases; unmatched bases: 9. The CDR3 is 14 residues long. In germline, CDR1 is SGHRS, CDR2 YFSETQ. The CDR3 nucleotides read TGCGCCAGCACCGACCGGGACAGTGGTGAAAAACTGTTTTTT. This codes for CASTDRDSGEKLFF.

This clone was detected only a few times. The V and J genes are TRBV19 and TRBJ1-5; D is unresolved. V was trimmed by 9 bases and J by 6 bases, leaving 21 bases between them. In germline, CDR1 is LNHDA, CDR2 SQIVND (reference sequence). The CDR3 consists of 15 residues. CDR3 DNA sequence: TGTGCCAGCAACGACCGAGCCGGTTCGGGTCAGCCCCAGCATTTT. Amino acids: CASNDRAGSGQPQHF.

CDR3 sequence (DNA): TGTGCCAGCTCACCACCGGGAACAGGGAATCAGCCCCAGCATTTT. Translated, it gives CASSPPGTGNQPQHF. The chain uses TRBV18 and TRBJ1-5, with D possibly TRBD1 on 6 matching bases. The germline gives CDR1 KGHSH, CDR2 LQKENI. The CDR3 is made up of 15 amino acids. Trimming took 0 bases from V and 4 from J, leaving 10 bases between them.

The gene calls are TRBV11-2 and TRBJ2-1; a possible D gene is TRBD2 (7 bases). Per the germline V gene, CDR1 is SGHAT and CDR2 is FQNNGV. V shed 0 bases and J shed 7 bases, with 13 bases lying between them. The CDR3 totals 15 residues. The CDR3 reads CASSLEGGPGNEQFF. The CDR3 DNA is TGTGCCAGCAGCTTAGAGGGGGGGCCGGGGAATGAGCAGTTCTTC.

The V and J genes are TRBV7-8 and TRBJ1-1, with TRBD1 matching over 8 bases. Germline V gene lookup returns CDR1 SGHVS and CDR2 FQNEAQ. The CDR3 runs to 14 residues. Unmatched junction bases numbered 2, after V lost 5 bases and J lost 0 bases. The CDR3 region is CASSPGQVNTEAFF. The CDR3 DNA is TGTGCCAGCAGCCCGGGACAGGTGAACACTGAAGCTTTCTTT. Based on the CDR3 plus reference TRBV7-8 and TRBJ1-1, the full variable domain is GAGVSQSPRYKVAKRGQDVALRCDPISGHVSLFWYQQALGQGPEFLTYFQNEAQLDKSGLPSDRFFAERPEGSVSTLKIQRTQQEDSAVYLCASSPGQVNTEAFFGQGTRLTVV.

This clone was observed a single time. The chain employs TRBV19 and TRBJ1-2, with D maybe TRBD1 (6 bases). Germline V lookup: CDR1 LNHDA, CDR2 SQIVND (reference sequence). This CDR3 has 13 residues. V lost 8 bases to trimming and J lost 8 bases, with 18 bases between them. The CDR3 DNA reads as TGTGCCAGTTCGACAGGCTTAATGCGGGGCTACACCTTC. Amino acid sequence: CASSTGLMRGYTF.

J is TRBJ2-1 and V is TRBV3-1 (or the pseudogene TRBV3-2), with 8 bases matching TRBD2. V shed 5 bases and J 2 bases; nucleotides not matched to a gene: 5. Germline assignment: CDR1 LGHDT and CDR2 YNNKEL (reference sequence). The CDR3 is made up of 15 amino acids. In DNA form, the CDR3 reads TGTGCCAGCAGCACAACTAGCGGAGCCTACAATGAGCAGTTCTTC. This encodes CASSTTSGAYNEQFF.

The chain carries TRBV27 and TRBJ2-7, with 7 bases matching TRBD2. This CDR3 is 14 amino acids long. Unmatched junction bases numbered 11, after V lost 6 bases and J lost 6 bases. Germline-derived CDR1 and CDR2 are MNHEY and SMNVEV (reference sequence). The CDR3 sequence: CASRQVGGGSEQYF. As DNA, the CDR3 is TGTGCCAGCAGACAGGTTGGGGGGGGAAGCGAGCAGTACTTC.

The V and J genes are TRBV6-5 and TRBJ1-1; 8 nucleotides agree with TRBD1. CDR3 length equals 14 residues. Per the germline V gene, CDR1 is MNHEY and CDR2 is SVGAGI. V trimming: 6 bases; J trimming: 1 base; junction bases outside the gene matches: 4. The CDR3: CASRRQGTNTEAFF. For the CDR3, the DNA is TGTGCCAGCAGACGACAGGGGACGAACACTGAAGCTTTCTTT.

This sequence joins TRBV28 and TRBJ1-2; 8 nucleotides agree with TRBD1. The CDR3 length is 14 residues. Germline lookup yields CDR1 MDHEN and CDR2 SYDVKM. Trimming at V came to 5 bases and at J to 8 bases, leaving 10 bases not matched to a gene. The CDR3 spells CASSPNRQGQGYTF. The CDR3 region has the DNA TGTGCCAGCAGTCCCAATCGACAGGGGCAAGGCTACACCTTC.